This entry describes one T cell receptor (beta chain). This specimen belongs to a study of blood T cell repertoires in COVID-19. Background on the study: PBMCs, B-cell-depleted T cells, or T cells provided the cDNA or gDNA that made up the material.

V was trimmed by 5 bases and J by 8 bases, leaving 21 bases between them. Germline CDR1 is MNHEY and CDR2 is SMNVEV (reference sequence). The CDR3 covers 16 residues. Participant ages covered roughly 18 to 89 years across about 25 US areas. Researchers sorted participants into cohorts using their self-reported clinical history. Using immunoSEQ multiplex PCR, the repertoire was profiled, and TCRdb retains in-frame clones only, with some absent. The sample lists about 250,000 clones, approximately 90% occurring once. This receptor was obtained from a woman aged 45-60 years who had recovered from COVID-19. V usage is TRBV27 and J usage is TRBJ1-4, with a weak D call TRBD1 (6 bases). The sample was PBMCs or T cells enriched from blood (not recorded which). This CDR3 reads CASSPGQSRSYEKLFF. CDR3 DNA: TGTGCCAGCAGTCCCGGACAGTCCCGCTCATACGAAAAACTGTTTTTT.